Sequencing of this T cell receptor beta chain was carried out in a study of regulatory T cells in long-lasting Graves disease. iRepertoire HTBI primers and Arm-PCR of CDR3 regions built TCR beta libraries. TCRdb used MiXCR to reprocess the multiplex PCR reads, holding one entry per CDR3 protein. This sample yields about 530,000 distinct CDR3 sequences, of which roughly 15% are seen a single time; roughly 25% belongs to the top ten. This clonotype appeared a few times. Germline-derived CDR1 and CDR2 are MNHEY and SMNVEV (reference sequence). The CDR3 has 13 residues. With 4 bases removed from V and 2 bases from J, the gap between germline ends came to 8 bases. Sample time point: newly diagnosed GD, antithyroid drugs for less than 3 months. Following extraction of RNA from PBMCs, that RNA was used to make the TCR library. The same data also contributed to another study, on T cells in Graves' hyperthyroidism and ophthalmopathy. This second study says: Patients showing uncontrolled infection, other autoimmune disease, pregnancy or lactation were ineligible.

The receptor was isolated from a woman aged 35-60 years with Graves disease. The chain employs TRBV27 and TRBJ1-2; D is undetermined. Sequenced here: peripheral blood mononuclear cells (PBMCs), sampled at new diagnosis, from a patient treated with antithyroid drugs. The DNA for the CDR3 is TGTGCCAGCAGTTCCTTCCCCAACTATGGCTACACCTTC. It yields the protein CASSSFPNYGYTF.